This TCR beta chain was identified in a study of cytomegalovirus exposure and HLA in healthy donors. As to this clone: The antigen remains unidentified.

Primers for the PCR totalled 60 Vbeta and 13 Jbeta. TCRdb's table, derived via immunoSEQ multiplex PCR, lists solely in-frame clones and lacks some. The sample records around 140,000 clones, 66% being singletons. General study findings and limits: In vitro work confirmed that three CMV-associated chains recognize CMV antigens. A previous analysis found most TCR beta V segments productive roughly 87% or roughly 30% of the time.

The clonotype comes from a woman in her sixties or seventies in good health and CMV-seronegative. The sample comprised PBMCs.

CDR3 sequence: CASSQEPGSGQFF. The CDR3 nucleotides read TGTGCCAGCAGCCAAGAGCCGGGTAGCGGTCAGTTCTTC. The chain employs TRBV4-2 and TRBJ2-1, with D perhaps matching TRBD2 (6 bases). With 0 bases removed from V and 13 bases from J, the gap between germline ends came to 13 bases. This CDR3 has 13 residues. CDR1 LGHNA and CDR2 YNFKEQ come from the germline V gene.